Ten or more counts support the clone carrying this T cell receptor beta chain. Its target is not known. Deletions cut 4 bases from V and 8 bases from J, with 20 bases between. CDR1 is GTSNPN, CDR2 SVGIG, per germline (reference sequence). The CDR3 runs 15 residues. Breast cancer patients provided tissue from their axillary draining lymph nodes. This record belongs to a study of breast tumors, draining lymph nodes, adjacent tissues. Study outcomes and limitations: Tumors had less TCR diversity than lymph nodes, more than nontumor tissue. Data only fit, rather than demonstrated, lymph node origin of most tumor T cells. Tumor and nontumor repertoires were significantly more similar in luminal-like than in basal-like breast cancer. Data fit most tumor T cells coming from lymph node, expanding in tumor.

MiXCR, run by TCRdb on the multiplex PCR reads, gives a single entry per CDR3 protein. The table records more than 200,000 distinct CDR3 sequences, 32% of them present only once. This TCR was sampled from a female donor with breast cancer. Some clones in this sample may be carry-over from other donors' samples. The sequenced sample consisted of axillary lymph node tissue. The J gene is TRBJ1-4, the V gene TRBV30; unclear D gene. Written as DNA, the CDR3 is TGTGCCTGGACCCCGGGTAGGCTCGAGTTGGAAAAACTGTTTTTT. Translation gives CAWTPGRLELEKLFF. Full variable domain (outside the CDR3, taken from reference TRBV30 and TRBJ1-4): SQTIHQWPATLVQPVGSPLSLECTVEGTSNPNLYWYRQAAGRGLQLLFYSVGIGQISSEVPQNLSASRPQDRQFILSSKKLLLSDSGFYLCAWTPGRLELEKLFFGSGTQLSVL.